Each of the 18 T cell receptor beta chains below was sequenced from the same sample in a study of molecular identifiers for immune sequencing clone quantification. TCRdb reprocessed the PCR reads with MiXCR, giving one entry per CDR3 protein. The sample includes just under 650,000 distinct CDR3 sequences, about 20% of them seen just once. The sample comprised naive CD8+ T cells from blood, with Jurkat cell RNA spiked in. Subset given: FACS-sorted CD8+CD4-CCR7+CD45RA+ naive T cells. The origin of the receptors is a human donor in good health. Some libraries in this study had Jurkat cell RNA spiked in.

In this sample, this clonotype turned up many times. J is TRBJ2-2 and V is TRBV6-5, with D perhaps matching TRBD1 (5 bases). V lost 8 bases, J lost 4 bases, and 23 bases lay in between. The CDR3 runs 17 residues. CDR1 and CDR2 (germline): MNHEY, SVGAGI. In nucleotides, the CDR3 is TGTGCCAGCGGCTGGGGCAGGCCCCGTCAGAGCACCGGGGAGCTGTTTTTT. This sequence encodes CASGWGRPRQSTGELFF.

This clonotype was seen many times. The rearrangement links TRBV6-5 to TRBJ1-4, with 8 bases aligning to TRBD1. Losses at the gene ends were 5 bases for V and 0 bases for J; bases not matched to a gene: 5. The CDR3 totals 16 residues. From germline, CDR1 is MNHEY and CDR2 SVGAGI. In DNA, the CDR3 is TGTGCCAGCAGTGCAACAGGGGGAACAACTAATGAAAAACTGTTTTTT. Translating it yields CASSATGGTTNEKLFF.

This clonotype was seen ten or more times. This chain uses TRBV4-1 with TRBJ2-7; D not resolved. The germline V gene has CDR1 MGHRA and CDR2 YSYEKL. The CDR3 is 15 amino acids. The germline V and J ends were trimmed by 1 base and 7 bases, with 17 bases remaining between them. CDR3 region: CASSQAPDAAWEQYF. CDR3 bases: TGCGCCAGCAGCCAAGCCCCGGACGCGGCTTGGGAGCAGTACTTC.

This clonotype turned up a few times. This sequence joins TRBV11-2 and TRBJ2-3; 12 nucleotides match TRBD2. Germline V gene lookup returns CDR1 SGHAT and CDR2 FQNNGV. Unmatched junction bases numbered 18, after V lost 0 bases and J lost 5 bases. The CDR3 has 21 residues. CDR3 bases: TGTGCCAGCAGCTTAGATACGTCTTGGCTAGCGGGAGGGCCTCTTCAAGATACGCAGTATTTT. Translation gives CASSLDTSWLAGGPLQDTQYF.

The sample holds a few counts of this clonotype. Being one base from a much bigger clone, this may be a read error. This chain uses TRBV9 with TRBJ2-3; no definite D call. Trimming took off 4 bases at V and 2 bases at J, with 17 bases between the two ends. The CDR3 contains 16 residues. Germline lookup yields CDR1 SGDLS and CDR2 YYNGEE. Here the CDR3 reads CASSTSLNSHTDTQYF. The DNA of the CDR3 is TGTGCCAGCAGCACCAGCTTGAACAGCCACACAGATACGCAGTATTTT.

At least ten counts were recorded for this clonotype. A junction boundary mismatches the germline segment, possibly from a read error. The V call is TRBV3-1, the J call TRBJ1-1; D is undetermined. The germline V gene has CDR1 LGHDT and CDR2 YNNKEL (reference sequence). The CDR3 length is 14 residues. CDR3: CASSQVGVGTEAFF. As DNA, the CDR3 is TGCGCCAGCAGCCAAGTGGGAGTTGGCACTGAAGCTTTCTTT.

The J gene is TRBJ1-4, the V gene TRBV27; 12 nucleotides line up with TRBD1. Germline CDR1 is MNHEY and CDR2 is SMNVEV (reference sequence). J was trimmed by 7 bases and V by 8 bases; bases with no gene match: 14. The CDR3 is made up of 17 amino acids. CDR3 loop: CASAKTGTGGAGEKLFF. The CDR3 DNA follows: TGTGCCAGCGCTAAAACCGGGACAGGGGGCGCAGGTGAAAAACTGTTTTTT.

In this sample, this clonotype turned up a few times. V and J are TRBV3-1 and TRBJ2-3, with 10 bases aligning to TRBD2. Germline-derived CDR1 and CDR2 are LGHDT and YNNKEL (reference sequence). V shed 1 base and J 8 bases; nucleotides not matched to a gene: 9. CDR3 length equals 16 residues. The CDR3 here is CASSQVPSGGGVTQYF. CDR3 nucleotide sequence: TGTGCCAGCAGCCAAGTCCCTAGCGGGGGTGGGGTTACGCAGTATTTT.

This clonotype was detected a few times. This CDR3 is CASSLLGGRGAEQYF. The CDR3 DNA is TGTGCCAGCAGCTTACTGGGGGGCAGGGGGGCCGAGCAGTACTTC. The V and J genes are TRBV7-9 and TRBJ2-7, with D possibly being TRBD1 (7 bases). The CDR3 covers 15 residues. V lost 2 bases and J lost 6, with 17 bases in between. Germline CDR1 and CDR2: SEHNR and FQNEAQ (reference sequence).

This clonotype was picked up many times. The chain is built from TRBV7-6 and TRBJ1-2; D remains unclear. Germline V CDR1 and CDR2: SGHVS, FNYEAQ. The CDR3 has 14 amino acids. Trimming removed 5 bases at V and 3 bases at J, with 13 bases between. The CDR3 DNA reads as TGTGCCAGCAGCCCCCAGAACTGGGACTATGGCTACACCTTC. It translates to CASSPQNWDYGYTF.

Many counts were recorded for this clonotype. This chain joins TRBV7-6 and TRBJ2-3; a weak D match, TRBD2 (5 bases). CDR3 length equals 15 residues. Germline assignment: CDR1 SGHVS and CDR2 FNYEAQ. Trimming took 2 bases from V and 2 from J, leaving 11 bases between them. The CDR3 coding sequence is TGTGCCAGCAGCTTAATCGGGGTTCCCACAGATACGCAGTATTTT. It codes for CASSLIGVPTDTQYF.

This clonotype was found many times. The CDR3 DNA sequence: TGTGCCAGCAGTTTATTCGGGGGAGAAAATCAGCCCCAGCATTTT. This translates into CASSLFGGENQPQHF. V and J are TRBV28 and TRBJ1-5, with D maybe TRBD1 (5 bases). The CDR3 contains 15 residues. V dropped 1 base and J dropped 4 bases, with 11 bases sitting between them. Per germline, CDR1 MDHEN and CDR2 SYDVKM.

A remark on this clonotype: A much larger clone differs by one base, so this may be a read error. This chain joins TRBV30 and TRBJ2-6; D is uncertain. Trimming shortened V by 3 bases and J by 2 bases, and 14 bases separated the two germline ends. The CDR3 spans 16 residues. The germline CDR1 and CDR2 sequences are GTSNPN and SVGIG (reference sequence). The CDR3: CAWSSFQSPGANVLTF. The CDR3 DNA reads as TGTGCCTGGAGCAGCTTCCAGAGCCCTGGGGCCAACGTCCTGACTTTC.

The V and J genes are TRBV4-3 and TRBJ1-1; D call uncertain. The V end was cut by 4 bases, the J end by 3 bases, with 12 bases between. The CDR3 spans 14 residues. The germline V gene encodes CDR1 LGHNA and CDR2 YSLEER. CDR3 loop: CASSLFYGDTEAFF. DNA of the CDR3: TGCGCCAGCAGCCTGTTTTATGGCGACACTGAAGCTTTCTTT.

This clonotype was found many times. At one of its ends the junction is not consistent with the germline gene, which may arise from a read error. The CDR3 DNA reads as TGTGCCAGCAGTATAGCGCCCGGGACTAGCGGGCCGAGAAACAATGAGCAGTTCTTC. This gives the protein CASSIAPGTSGPRNNEQFF. The chain is built from TRBV12-3 or TRBV12-4 and TRBJ2-1; 12 nucleotides agree with TRBD2. CDR3 length: 19 amino acids.

This chain connects TRBV30 to TRBJ1-2; D is undetermined. Deletions cut 3 bases from V and 8 bases from J, with 16 bases between. The CDR3 totals 13 residues. Germline values: CDR1 GTSNPN, CDR2 SVGIG (reference sequence). CDR3 sequence (DNA): TGTGCCTGGAGAGAAATGGGGAGTGGAGGCTACACCTTC. It encodes CAWREMGSGGYTF.

The V call is TRBV7-9, the J call TRBJ1-2; D is undetermined. Per germline, CDR1 SEHNR and CDR2 FQNEAQ (reference sequence). With 4 bases removed from V and 4 bases from J, the gap between germline ends came to 19 bases. The CDR3 contains 16 residues. CDR3 loop: CASSSPSQEYFYGYTF. The DNA for the CDR3 is TGTGCCAGCAGCTCCCCCAGCCAGGAGTATTTCTATGGCTACACCTTC. Complete variable domain (other parts from reference TRBV7-9 and TRBJ1-2): DTGVSQNPRHKITKRGQNVTFRCDPISEHNRLYWYRQTLGQGPEFLTYFQNEAQLEKSRLLSDRFSAERPKGSFSTLEIQRTEQGDSAMYLCASSSPSQEYFYGYTFGSGTRLTVV.

The chain has TRBV6-2 or TRBV6-3 and TRBJ2-3, with D perhaps matching TRBD1 (6 bases). Germline V CDR1 and CDR2: MNHEY, SVGEGT. The ends were cut back, 2 bases at V and 5 bases at J, with 35 bases in the middle. The CDR3 runs 22 residues. The chain's CDR3 is CASSYSDPPLDRQRLLIDTQYF. The DNA for the CDR3 is TGTGCCAGCAGTTACAGTGATCCCCCCTTAGACAGGCAGCGACTTTTGATAGATACGCAGTATTTT.